This TCR beta chain was recorded in a study of human T cells and chemical hapten exposure (dated by TCRdb to the early 2020s). For the study in its entirety: For sensitization, 2% DPC in acetone was applied to a roughly 2 cm by roughly 2 cm area of upper inner arm skin. Peripheral blood TCR repertoire changes were tracked in vivo in alopecia patients during primary and secondary sensitization to the hapten diphenylcyclopropenone (DPC). The patient cohort, mostly female, included alopecia areata with under or over 50% scalp involvement, alopecia totalis and alopecia universalis. Weekly therapeutic DPC doses were additionally applied to the scalp of patients throughout the roughly 24-week study period. Patch testing was done on the upper back using Finn chambers containing 0.01% DPC, and results were scored after 6 days according to International Contact Dermatitis Research Group standards. Libraries were combined into a pool for sequencing, and differences in TCR yield between samples came mainly from small differences in library volumes within the pool. Blood samples were taken from patients before sensitization (week 0) and at 2, 6 and about 24 weeks after DPC sensitization. For TCR sequencing, blood came from 25 to 35 alopecia patients at anywhere from one to four time points (pre-sensitization, 2, 6 and 24 weeks). Points the paper makes about the study in general: All patients had alopecia, a presumed autoimmune disease, so their immune response might differ from that of healthy individuals. Patch test score correlated positively with the number of PT1 expanded TCRs, reaching significance at thresholds 8, 16 and 32 but not at 4. Repeated subsampling changed both the strength of the expansion versus patch-test correlation and the threshold at which the correlation became significant. Significantly more large CDR3 similarity clusters were formed by expanded TCRs than by pre-sensitization or healthy control sets, consistent with antigen-driven responses. DPC sensitization did not change the number of TCRs with a frequency above 1 in 1000, and there was no evidence of changes in global repertoire structure.

This clonotype was found a few times. Its antigen remains undetermined. The sample holds no much larger clone one base away, and base qualities are not on file. Receptor libraries were prepared by RACE. TCRdb records NextSeq 500 as the sequencer. Library preparation attached unique molecular identifiers to individual cDNA molecules for quantitative, reproducible TCR counting. For every blood RNA sample, sequencing covered both the TCR alpha and TCR beta chains. For the original study's pipeline: The median number of TCRs per sample was 95,638, ranging from about 20,000 to 690,600. The Decombinator software suite was used to annotate the V, J and CDR3 of the TCR reads. For the PS versus PT1 abundance plots, all samples were subsampled to the same number of TCRs (28,000). Expanded TCRs were defined as absent before sensitization and observed at least eight times at the 2-week time point. TCRdb reprocessed the public reads (quality trimming at Q25 with fastp, clone calling with MiXCR) and kept in-frame beta chains. Merged by CDR3 protein, the rows form single entries marked with the most common genes and DNA. These V and J calls derive from TCRdb rather than the authors' analysis. This sample has nearly 95,000 distinct CDR3 sequences in its table, and 8% to 13% of those were observed once. Under 2.5% of the sample belongs to the ten largest clones.

This sample's time point label indicates: patch test 2, 6 weeks after DPC sensitization. The treatment or condition label, as the study defines it: therapeutic diphenylcyclopropenone sensitization with weekly scalp DPC. At each patch-test visit, blood was drawn before the patch test was applied. Patients were eligible if aged 18 to 70, diagnosed with alopecia and judged suitable for DPC therapy, and pregnant patients were excluded. Unfractionated whole blood was collected in Tempus Blood RNA tubes, and total RNA was extracted from that blood. According to the germline V gene, CDR1 reads SGHDN and CDR2 reads FVKESK. V was cut back by 1 base and J by 2 bases, leaving a gap of 7 bases between them. The CDR3 numbers 14 residues from cysteine through phenylalanine. This entry keeps only the CDR3 DNA: 42 bases, framed from base 1.

The origin of this receptor is a man aged 40-55 years with alopecia areata. Some clones in this sample may be carry-over from other donors' samples. Sequences were derived from whole blood, sampled in connection with sensitization to the hapten diphenylcyclopropenone (DPC). The sequence joins TRBV14 to TRBJ2-3, with the D gene call left open. CDR3 reads: CASSQGLTTDTQYF. Read as DNA, the sequence is TGTGCCAGCAGCCAAGGACTCACCACAGATACGCAGTATTTT.